This TCR beta chain was identified during a study of blood T cell repertoires in COVID-19. For the study at large: PBMCs, B-cell-depleted T cells, or T cells were the source of the cDNA or gDNA that made up the material.

Per the authors' pipeline: It was from reference gene primer amplification that nucleated cell counts were estimated. Some clones are missing from TCRdb's copy, which holds only in-frame ones; the method was immunoSEQ multiplex PCR. The DNA was the basis for D and trimming; V, J and clone size are from that table. This table has approximately 20,000 clones, approximately 85% appearing once. Germline V gives CDR1 SGHRS, CDR2 YFSETQ. This CDR3 is built from 16 residues. The V segment lost 0 bases and the J segment 7 bases; nucleotides outside the gene matches: 8. The chain couples TRBV5-1 to TRBJ1-3; 9 bases match TRBD1. Sequenced material: peripheral blood. The receptor was derived from an elderly man with acute or convalescent COVID-19. CDR3 in amino acids: CASSLAFLGQGNTIYF. CDR3 DNA sequence: TGCGCCAGCAGCTTGGCTTTCTTAGGACAGGGGAACACCATATATTTT. Together with reference TRBV5-1 and TRBJ1-3, the CDR3 gives the full variable domain: KAGVTQTPRYLIKTRGQQVTLSCSPISGHRSVSWYQQTPGQGLQFLFEYFSETQRNKGNFPGRFSGRQFSNSRSEMNVSTLELGDSALYLCASSLAFLGQGNTIYFGEGSWLTVV.